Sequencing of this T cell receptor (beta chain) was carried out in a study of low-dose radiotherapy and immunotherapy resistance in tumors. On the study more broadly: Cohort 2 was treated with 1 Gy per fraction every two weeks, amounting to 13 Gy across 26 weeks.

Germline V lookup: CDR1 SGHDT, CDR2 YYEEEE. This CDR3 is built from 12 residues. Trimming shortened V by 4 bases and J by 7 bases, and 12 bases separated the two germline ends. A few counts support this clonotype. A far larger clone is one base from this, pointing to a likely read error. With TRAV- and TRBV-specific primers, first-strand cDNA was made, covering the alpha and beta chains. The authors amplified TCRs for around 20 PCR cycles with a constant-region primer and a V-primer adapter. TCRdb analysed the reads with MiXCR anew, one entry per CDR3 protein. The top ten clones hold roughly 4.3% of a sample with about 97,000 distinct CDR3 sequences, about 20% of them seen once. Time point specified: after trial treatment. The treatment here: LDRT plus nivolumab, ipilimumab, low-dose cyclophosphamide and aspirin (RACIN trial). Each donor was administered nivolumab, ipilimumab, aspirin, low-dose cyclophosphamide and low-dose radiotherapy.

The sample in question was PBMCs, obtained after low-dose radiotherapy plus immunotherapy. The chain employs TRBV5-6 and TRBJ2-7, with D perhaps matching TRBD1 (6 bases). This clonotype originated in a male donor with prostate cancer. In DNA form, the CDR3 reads TGTGCCAGCAGCCCGCCGACAGGTGAGCAGTACTTC. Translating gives CASSPPTGEQYF. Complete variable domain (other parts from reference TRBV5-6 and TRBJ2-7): DAGVTQSPTHLIKTRGQQVTLRCSPKSGHDTVSWYQQALGQGPQFIFQYYEEEERQRGNFPDRFSGHQFPNYSSELNVNALLLGDSALYLCASSPPTGEQYFGPGTRLTVT.